This T cell receptor beta chain was identified in a study of OX40 agonist ivuxolimab in advanced cancers. Study summary: Age averaged around 60 years (range roughly 20 to 90), and around 87% were male. General study points: Relatively little clonal expansion, among the lowest observed, appeared in partial responders at 0.1-3.0 mg/kg. Researchers report that CD8+ T cells had, on average, more expanded clones than CD4+.

Profiling relied on immunoSEQ multiplex PCR, and the TCRdb table lists in-frame clones only, not all of them. This table holds about 26,000 clones, around 75% found once. As for this clone: Its antigen is not identified.

Autoimmune disease history or systemic immunosuppression led to patient exclusion. Germline-derived CDR1 and CDR2 are KGHSH and LQKENI. The ends were cut back, 8 bases at V and 3 bases at J, with 13 bases in the middle. CDR3 length equals 14 residues. This specimen was CD4+ or CD8+ T cells sorted from blood, taken in a trial of the OX40 agonist ivuxolimab. The sequence derives from an adult with an advanced solid tumor such as melanoma, head and neck, liver or kidney cancer. The rearrangement links TRBV18 to TRBJ1-4, with TRBD1 as a possible D gene (5 bases). As DNA, the CDR3 is TGTGCCAGCGTCGACAGACCTTCTAATGAAAAACTGTTTTTT. Its protein is CASVDRPSNEKLFF.